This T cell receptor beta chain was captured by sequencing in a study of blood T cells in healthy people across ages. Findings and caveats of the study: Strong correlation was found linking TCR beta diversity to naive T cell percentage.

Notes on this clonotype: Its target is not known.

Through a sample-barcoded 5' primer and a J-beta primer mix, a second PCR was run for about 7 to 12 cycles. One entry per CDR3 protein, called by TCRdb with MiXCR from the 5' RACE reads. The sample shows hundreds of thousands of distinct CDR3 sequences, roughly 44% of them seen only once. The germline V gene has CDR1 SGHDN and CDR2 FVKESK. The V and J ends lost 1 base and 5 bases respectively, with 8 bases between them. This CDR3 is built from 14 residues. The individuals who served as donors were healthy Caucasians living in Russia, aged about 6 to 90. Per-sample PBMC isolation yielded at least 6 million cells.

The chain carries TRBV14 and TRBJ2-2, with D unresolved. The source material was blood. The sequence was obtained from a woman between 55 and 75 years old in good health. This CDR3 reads CASSQVRMTGELFF. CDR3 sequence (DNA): TGTGCCAGCAGCCAAGTCCGGATGACCGGGGAGCTGTTTTTT.